The text below deals with one T cell receptor (beta chain). Its target is not known. Sequencing libraries for TCR beta were prepared with iRepertoire HTBI primers and Arm-PCR of CDR3 regions. TCRdb ran MiXCR on the multiplex PCR reads and lists one entry per CDR3 protein. The data contain 380,000 or so distinct CDR3 sequences, around 15% of them seen just once; the ten biggest clones take up 20% to 25%. Time point defined: newly diagnosed GD, antithyroid drugs for less than 3 months. Extracted RNA from PBMCs served as the source of the TCR library. This sample stems from a study of regulatory T cells in long-lasting Graves disease. Regarding the study as a whole: Persistent Graves' patients showed a TCR diversity that was lower than that of newly diagnosed ones. With persistent disease, TRBV28, TRBJ1-2 and TRBJ2-5 were the favored segments.

The CDR3 loop spans 16 amino acids. Germline lookup yields CDR1 SGHRS and CDR2 YFSETQ. The V gene end was trimmed by 4 bases and the J gene end by 4 bases; junction bases not matched to a gene: 8. Separately, the same data were catalogued under a study of T cells in Graves' hyperthyroidism and ophthalmopathy. That paper states: HTBI primers were used for first-round RT-PCR of the TCR CDR3.

Material: peripheral blood mononuclear cells (PBMCs), obtained at new diagnosis, from a patient treated with antithyroid drugs. This rearrangement joins TRBV5-1 to TRBJ2-3; TRBD2 matches at 11 bases. This TCR derives from a woman younger than 30 with Graves disease. The CDR3 DNA follows: TGCGCCAGCAGCAGCCAAGGGACTAGCGGATCAGATACGCAGTATTTT. Protein product: CASSSQGTSGSDTQYF.